This TCR beta chain was sequenced for a study of shared clonotypes between healthy human individuals. Study-level information: Three plates were used per donor for CD4 naive, three for CD4 memory, two for CD8 naive and one for CD8 memory. Regarding the study as a whole: Relative to memory subsets, naive subsets generally showed larger estimated richness.

Naive CD8 cells lacked CD45RO and underwent positive selection for CCR7, leaving out terminally differentiated effector memory CD45RA+ cells. Details on this clone: Its specificity is not known.

Assay execution proceeded at the deep level. In the authors' methods: Because ImmunoSEQ provided only junction sequences with no quality scores, the filtering differed. Libraries were prepared by immunoSEQ multiplex PCR; TCRdb keeps only in-frame clonotypes and omits some of them. V, J and clone size were drawn from that table, and D and trimming were deduced from the DNA. The sample carries roughly 2.1 million clones, under 95% recorded once. CDR3 length equals 16 residues. CDR1 and CDR2 (germline): SGDLS, YYNGEE. V lost 4 bases to trimming and J lost 4 bases; unmatched junction nucleotides: 7. The origin of this receptor is a man between 18 and 35 years old in good health. Some clones in this sample may be carry-over from other donors' samples. The material sequenced was naive CD8+ T cells from PBMCs. This chain uses TRBV9 with TRBJ2-2; 10 positions agree with TRBD1. The CDR3 DNA follows: TGTGCCAGCAGCCCGGGACAGGGGTCAGGCACCGGGGAGCTGTTTTTT. Residues: CASSPGQGSGTGELFF.